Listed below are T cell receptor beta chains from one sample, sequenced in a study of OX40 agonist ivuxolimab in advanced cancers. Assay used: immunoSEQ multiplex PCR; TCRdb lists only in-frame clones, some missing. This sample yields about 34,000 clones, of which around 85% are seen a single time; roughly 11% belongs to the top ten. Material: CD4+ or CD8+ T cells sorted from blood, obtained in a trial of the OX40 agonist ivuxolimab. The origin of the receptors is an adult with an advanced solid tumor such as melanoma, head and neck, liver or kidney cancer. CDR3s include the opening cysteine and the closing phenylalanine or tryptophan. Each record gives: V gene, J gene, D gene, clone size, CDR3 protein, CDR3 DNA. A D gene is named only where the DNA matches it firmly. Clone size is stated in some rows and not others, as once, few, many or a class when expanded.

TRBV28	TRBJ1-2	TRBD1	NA	CASSSTGVWYGYTF	TGTGCCAGCAGTTCGACAGGGGTTTGGTATGGCTACACCTTC
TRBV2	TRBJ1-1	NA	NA	CASSENGQVNTEAFF	TGTGCCAGCAGTGAAAATGGGCAGGTGAACACTGAAGCTTTCTTT
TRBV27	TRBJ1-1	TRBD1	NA	CASSLQGARTEAFF	TGTGCCAGCAGCCTACAGGGGGCGCGGACTGAAGCTTTCTTT
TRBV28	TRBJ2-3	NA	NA	CASSSLTDTQYF	TGTGCCAGCAGTTCGTTGACAGATACGCAATATTTT
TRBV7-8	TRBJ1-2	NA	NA	CASSLVDLHYGYTF	TGTGCCAGCAGCTTAGTGGACCTGCACTATGGCTACACCTTC
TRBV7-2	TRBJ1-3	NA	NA	CASSKPPPLSGGNTIYF	TGTGCCAGCAGCAAGCCCCCCCCTTTGTCAGGGGGAAACACCATATATTTT
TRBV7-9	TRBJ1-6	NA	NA	CASSLDRANSPLHF	TGTGCCAGCAGCTTAGACAGGGCTAATTCACCCCTCCACTTT
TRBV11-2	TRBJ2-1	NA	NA	CASTNNFMDGLNEQFF	TGTGCCAGCACCAACAACTTCATGGACGGACTCAATGAGCAGTTCTTC
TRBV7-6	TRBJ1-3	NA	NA	CASSLRRAGYAASGNTIYF	TGTGCCAGCAGCTTGCGAAGGGCAGGGTATGCCGCCTCTGGAAACACCATATATTTT
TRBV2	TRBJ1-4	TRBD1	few	CASSNNRGVEKLFF	TGTGCCAGCAGTAACAACAGGGGAGTTGAAAAACTGTTTTTT
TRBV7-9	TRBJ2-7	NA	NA	CASSKQGNEQYF	TGTGCCAGCAGCAAACAGGGTAACGAGCAGTACTTC
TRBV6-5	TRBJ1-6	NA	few	CASSPQGTPLHF	TGTGCCAGCAGTCCACAGGGAACCCCCCTCCACTTT
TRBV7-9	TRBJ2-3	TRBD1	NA	CASSFGDRDDTQYF	TGTGCCAGCAGCTTCGGGGACAGGGATGATACGCAGTATTTT
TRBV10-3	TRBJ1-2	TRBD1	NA	CAISEGQGARYGYTF	TGTGCCATCAGTGAGGGACAGGGGGCAAGGTATGGCTACACCTTC
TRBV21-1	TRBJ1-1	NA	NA	CASSSIRGVNTEAFF	TGTGCCAGCAGCTCCATCAGGGGCGTGAACACTGAAGCTTTCTTT
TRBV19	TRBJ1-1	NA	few	CASRRGQHTEAFF	TGTGCCAGTAGACGCGGACAGCACACTGAAGCTTTCTTT
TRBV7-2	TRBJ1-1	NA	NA	CASSSIFGNEAFF	TGTGCCAGCAGCTCCATATTTGGGAATGAAGCTTTCTTT
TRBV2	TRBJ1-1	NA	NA	CASSDSLNTEAFF	TGTGCCAGCAGTGACAGCCTGAACACTGAAGCTTTCTTT
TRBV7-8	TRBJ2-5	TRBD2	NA	CASSLGPSGGQETQYF	TGTGCCAGCAGCTTAGGGCCTAGCGGGGGGCAAGAGACCCAGTACTTC
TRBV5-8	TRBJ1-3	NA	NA	CASRRRTGNTIYF	TGTGCCAGCAGACGGCGGACTGGAAACACCATATATTTT
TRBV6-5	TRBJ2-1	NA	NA	CASSYRAGEQFF	TGTGCCAGCAGTTACCGAGCGGGTGAGCAGTTCTTC
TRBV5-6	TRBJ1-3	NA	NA	CASSRGTNTIYF	TGTGCCAGCAGTCGAGGGACCAACACCATATATTTT
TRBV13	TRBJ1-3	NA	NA	CASSLEHSSGNTIYF	TGTGCCAGCAGCCTGGAACACAGCTCTGGAAACACCATATATTTT
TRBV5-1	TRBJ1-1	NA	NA	CASSLDRADQAFF	TGCGCCAGCAGCTTGGATAGGGCGGATCAAGCTTTCTTT
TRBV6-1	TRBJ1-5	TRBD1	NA	CASSGIGQGYNQPQHF	TGTGCCAGCAGTGGGATTGGACAGGGATACAATCAGCCCCAGCATTTT
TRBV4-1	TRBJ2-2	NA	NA	CASSQDQGWGTGELFF	TGCGCCAGCAGCCAAGATCAGGGATGGGGCACCGGGGAGCTGTTTTTT
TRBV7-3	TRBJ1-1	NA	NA	CASSRGQGRSTEAFF	TGTGCCAGCAGCCGTGGCCAGGGGCGGAGTACTGAAGCTTTCTTT